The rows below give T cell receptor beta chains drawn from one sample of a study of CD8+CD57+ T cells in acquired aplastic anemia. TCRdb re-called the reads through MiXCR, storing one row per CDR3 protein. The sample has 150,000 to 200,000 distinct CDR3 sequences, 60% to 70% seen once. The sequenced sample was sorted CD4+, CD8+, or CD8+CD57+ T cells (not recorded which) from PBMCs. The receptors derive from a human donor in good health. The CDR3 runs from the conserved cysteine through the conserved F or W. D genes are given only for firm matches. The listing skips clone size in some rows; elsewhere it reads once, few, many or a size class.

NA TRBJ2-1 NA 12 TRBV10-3 TGTGCCATCAGCACGACATCTACTGAGCAGTTCTTC CAISTTSTEQFF
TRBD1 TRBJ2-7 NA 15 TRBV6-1 TGTGCCAGCAGTTGGGACAGGGAGAATTCCTACGAGCAGTACTTC CASSWDRENSYEQYF
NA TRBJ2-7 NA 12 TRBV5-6 TGTGCCAGCAGCTTGTCACCGCGGGAGCAGTACTTC CASSLSPREQYF
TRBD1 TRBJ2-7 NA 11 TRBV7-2 TGTGCCAGCAACAGGGGGGCCGAGCAGTACTTC CASNRGAEQYF
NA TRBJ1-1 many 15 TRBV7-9 TGTGCCAGCAGCTTACAGACAGGCATGAACACTGAAGCTTTCTTT CASSLQTGMNTEAFF
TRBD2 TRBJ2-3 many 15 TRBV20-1 TGCAGTGCTAGGATACTAGCGGGTGGCGCGGATACGCAGTATTTT CSARILAGGADTQYF
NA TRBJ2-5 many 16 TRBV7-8 TGTGCCAGCAGCTTAGTCCCGGGACGAGTCCAAGAGACCCAGTACTTC CASSLVPGRVQETQYF
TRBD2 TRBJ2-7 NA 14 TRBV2 TGTGCCAGCAGGGGACTAGCGCACTCCTACGAGCAGTACTTC CASRGLAHSYEQYF
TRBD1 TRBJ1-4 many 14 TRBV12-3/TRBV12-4 TGTGCCAGCAAGGGGGCCAGCATGGATGAAAAACTGTTTTTT CASKGASMDEKLFF
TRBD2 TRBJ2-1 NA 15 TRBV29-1 TGCAGCGTTGATTGGAGGGGACTAGCGGGGGATGAGCAGTTCTTC CSVDWRGLAGDEQFF
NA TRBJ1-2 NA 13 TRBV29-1 TGCAGCGTTATGGGGGCGGGGAAGCATGGCTACACCTTC CSVMGAGKHGYTF
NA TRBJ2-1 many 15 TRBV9 TGTGCCAGCAGCGTAGAAGGGGGGTTTTATAATGAGCAGTTCTTC CASSVEGGFYNEQFF
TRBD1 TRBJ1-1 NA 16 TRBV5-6 TGCGCCAGCAGCTTTGGATGGGACAGAAAGAACACTGAAGCTTTCTTT CASSFGWDRKNTEAFF
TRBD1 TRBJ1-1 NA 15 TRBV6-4 TGTGCCAGCAGTGACGGGACAGGGGCCTACAATGAAGCTTTCTTT CASSDGTGAYNEAFF
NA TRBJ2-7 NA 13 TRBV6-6 TGTGCCAGCAGTTATTCGAATTTGCTCGAGCAGTACTTC CASSYSNLLEQYF
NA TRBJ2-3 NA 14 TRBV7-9 TGTGCCAGCAGCTTAGCTACACATACAGATACGCAGTATTTT CASSLATHTDTQYF
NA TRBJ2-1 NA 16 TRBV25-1 TGTGCCAGCAGTGAATGGATAGGGGGGGGGGACAATGAGCAGTTCTTC CASSEWIGGGDNEQFF
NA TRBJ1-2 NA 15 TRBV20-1 TGCAGTGCTAGGCAAGGTACAGCTACAAACTATGGCTACACCTTC CSARQGTATNYGYTF
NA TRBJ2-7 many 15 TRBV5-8 TGTGCCAGCAGCTTGGGGGTAGGGGTCTCCTACGAGCAGTACTTC CASSLGVGVSYEQYF
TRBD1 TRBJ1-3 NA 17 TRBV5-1 TGCGCCAGCAGCTATTCCGGGACAGTCAGCTCTGGAAACACCATATATTTT CASSYSGTVSSGNTIYF
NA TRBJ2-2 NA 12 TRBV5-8 TGTGCCCGAGACGTGGACACCGGGGAGCTGTTTTTT CARDVDTGELFF
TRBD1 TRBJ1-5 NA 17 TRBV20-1 TGCAGTGCTGAGGGACAGGGTGACACAGGGATGGATCAGCCCCAGCATTTT CSAEGQGDTGMDQPQHF
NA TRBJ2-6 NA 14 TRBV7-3 TGTGCCAGCAGCTTCCTTTCTGGGGCCAACGTCCTGACTTTC CASSFLSGANVLTF
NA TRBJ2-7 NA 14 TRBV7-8 TGTGCCAGCAGCGCATTAGGGAATCGTGGCGAGCAGTACTTC CASSALGNRGEQYF
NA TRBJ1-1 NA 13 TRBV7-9 TGTGCCAGCAGCTTAGCCAGCGGCACTGAAGCTTTCTTT CASSLASGTEAFF
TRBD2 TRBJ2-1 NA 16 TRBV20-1 TGCAGTGCTGCCATCGAGCGGGGGGGCCGAGGGAATGAGCAGTTCTTC CSAAIERGGRGNEQFF
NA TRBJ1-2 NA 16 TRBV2 TGTGCCAGCAGTTTAGCCGGGGGACCGCGGCCCTATGGCTACACCTTC CASSLAGGPRPYGYTF
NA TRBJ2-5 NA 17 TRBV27 TGTGCCAGCAGTTTATGGTATTCGGCAGGGGGGCAAGAGACCCAGTACTTC CASSLWYSAGGQETQYF
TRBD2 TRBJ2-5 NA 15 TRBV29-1 TGCAGCGTCGGGGCTAGCGGGGGTTTAGGAGAGACCCAGTACTTC CSVGASGGLGETQYF